The T cell receptor beta chain under discussion was sequenced for a study of CD8 T cells in ankylosing spondylitis. Points from the study as a whole: It was reported that disease-linked clones were significantly enriched in matched ankylosing spondylitis synovial fluid.

This CDR3 contains 15 residues. Germline CDR1 DFQATT, CDR2 SNEGSKA (reference sequence). V was shortened by 0 bases and J by 11 bases, with 17 bases between the two germline ends. TCRdb recomputed calls from the 5' RACE reads with MiXCR, one row per CDR3 protein. The data contain 290,000 or so distinct CDR3 sequences, around 20% of them seen just once; the ten biggest clones take up around 3.2%. This clonotype showed up just a few times. Its matching antigen is unknown. This sequence joins TRBV20-1 and TRBJ1-6, with D possibly being TRBD1 (5 bases). Sequenced material: blood, either unsorted or a sorted T cell fraction (not recorded which). This clonotype originated in a female donor with ankylosing spondylitis or in good health (not recorded which). The CDR3 sequence: CSARDRELREAPLHF. CDR3 sequence (DNA): TGCAGTGCTAGAGACAGGGAACTACGGGAGGCACCCCTCCACTTT.